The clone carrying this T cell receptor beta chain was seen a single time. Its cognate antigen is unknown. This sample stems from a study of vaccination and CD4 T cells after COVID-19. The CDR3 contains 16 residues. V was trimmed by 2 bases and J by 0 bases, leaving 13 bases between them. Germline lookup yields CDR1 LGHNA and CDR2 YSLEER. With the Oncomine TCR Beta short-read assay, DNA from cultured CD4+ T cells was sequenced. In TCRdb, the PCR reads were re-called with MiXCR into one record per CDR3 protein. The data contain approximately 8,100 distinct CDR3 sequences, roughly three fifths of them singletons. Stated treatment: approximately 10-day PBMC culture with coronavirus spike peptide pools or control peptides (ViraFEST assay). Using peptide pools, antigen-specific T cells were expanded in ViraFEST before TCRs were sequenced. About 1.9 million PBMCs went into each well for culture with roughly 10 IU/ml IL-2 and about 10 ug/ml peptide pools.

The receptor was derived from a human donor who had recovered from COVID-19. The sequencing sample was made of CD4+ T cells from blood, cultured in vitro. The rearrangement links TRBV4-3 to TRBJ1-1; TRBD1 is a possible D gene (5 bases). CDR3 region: CASSQNLATVNTEAFF. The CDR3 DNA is TGCGCCAGCAGCCAAAATTTAGCGACAGTGAACACTGAAGCTTTCTTT.